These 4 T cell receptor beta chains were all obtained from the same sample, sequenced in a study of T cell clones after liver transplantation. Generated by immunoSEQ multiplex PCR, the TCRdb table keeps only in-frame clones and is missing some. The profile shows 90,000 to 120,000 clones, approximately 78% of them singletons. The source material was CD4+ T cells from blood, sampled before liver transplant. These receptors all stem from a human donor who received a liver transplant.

CDR3 region: CASSLQAREGYTF. The CDR3 region has the DNA TGTGCCAGCAGCTTACAGGCGCGGGAAGGCTACACCTTC. The chain joins TRBV5-4 to TRBJ1-2; perhaps TRBD1 as D (5 bases). CDR1 is SGHNT and CDR2 is YYREEE in the germline V gene (reference sequence). This CDR3 has 13 residues. V was trimmed by 2 bases and J by 8 bases, leaving 13 bases between them.

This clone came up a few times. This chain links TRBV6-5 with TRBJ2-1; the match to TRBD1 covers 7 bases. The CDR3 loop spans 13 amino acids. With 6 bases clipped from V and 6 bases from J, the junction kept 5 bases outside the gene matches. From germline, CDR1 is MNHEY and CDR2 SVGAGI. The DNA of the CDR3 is TGTGCCAGCAGCCAACAGGGGACCAATGAGCAGTTCTTC. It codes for CASSQQGTNEQFF.

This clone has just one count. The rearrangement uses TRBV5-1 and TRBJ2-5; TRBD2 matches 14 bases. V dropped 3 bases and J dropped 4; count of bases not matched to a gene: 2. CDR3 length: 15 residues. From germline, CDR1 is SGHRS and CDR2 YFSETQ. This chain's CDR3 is CASSSGLAGGETQYF. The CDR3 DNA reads TGCGCCAGCAGCTCTGGACTAGCGGGAGGAGAGACCCAGTACTTC.

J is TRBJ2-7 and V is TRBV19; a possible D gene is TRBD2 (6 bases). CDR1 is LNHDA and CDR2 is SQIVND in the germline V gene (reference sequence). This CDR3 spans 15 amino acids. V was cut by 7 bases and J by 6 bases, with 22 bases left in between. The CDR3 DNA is TGTGCCAGTACGCCAAGGGGTTCGGGGGATCGCGAGCAGTACTTC. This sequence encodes CASTPRGSGDREQYF.